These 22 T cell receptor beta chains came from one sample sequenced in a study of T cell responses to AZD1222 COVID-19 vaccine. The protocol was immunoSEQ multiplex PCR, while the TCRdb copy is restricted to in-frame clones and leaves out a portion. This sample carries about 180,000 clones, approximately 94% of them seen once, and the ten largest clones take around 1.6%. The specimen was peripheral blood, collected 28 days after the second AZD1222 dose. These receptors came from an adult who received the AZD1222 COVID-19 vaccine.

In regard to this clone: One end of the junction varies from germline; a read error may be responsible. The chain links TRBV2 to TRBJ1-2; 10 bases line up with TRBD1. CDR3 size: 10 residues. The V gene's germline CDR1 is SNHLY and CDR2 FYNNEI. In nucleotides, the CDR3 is TGTGCCAGCAGTGACGGACAGGGGGCCTTC. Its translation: CASSDGQGAF.

The DNA for the CDR3 is TGTGCCAGCAGCTCTCATACCAGCGCTCTTGTGTTCTTC. Translated: CASSSHTSALVFF. The rearrangement uses TRBV27 and TRBJ2-1, with unresolved D. Germline assignment: CDR1 MNHEY and CDR2 SMNVEV (reference sequence). Trimming removed 6 bases from V and 15 bases from J, with 21 bases in between. The CDR3 covers 13 residues.

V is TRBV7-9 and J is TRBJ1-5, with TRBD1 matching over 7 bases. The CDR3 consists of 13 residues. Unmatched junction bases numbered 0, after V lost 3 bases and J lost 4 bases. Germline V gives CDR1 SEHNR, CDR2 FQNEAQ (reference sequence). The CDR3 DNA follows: TGTGCCAGCAGCTTGACAGGGAATCAGCCCCAGCATTTT. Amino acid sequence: CASSLTGNQPQHF.

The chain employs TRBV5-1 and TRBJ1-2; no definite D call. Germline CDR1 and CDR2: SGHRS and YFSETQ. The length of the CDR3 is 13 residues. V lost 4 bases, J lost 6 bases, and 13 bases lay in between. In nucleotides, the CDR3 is TGCGCCAGCAGCATAGAGGGAGAAAATGGCTACACCTTC. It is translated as CASSIEGENGYTF.

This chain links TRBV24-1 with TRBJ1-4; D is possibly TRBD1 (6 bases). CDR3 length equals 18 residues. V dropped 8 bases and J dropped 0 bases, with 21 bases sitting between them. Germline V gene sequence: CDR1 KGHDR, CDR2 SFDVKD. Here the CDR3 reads CATKTGDIPETTNEKLFF. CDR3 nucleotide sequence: TGTGCCACCAAAACCGGGGACATCCCGGAGACAACTAATGAAAAACTGTTTTTT.

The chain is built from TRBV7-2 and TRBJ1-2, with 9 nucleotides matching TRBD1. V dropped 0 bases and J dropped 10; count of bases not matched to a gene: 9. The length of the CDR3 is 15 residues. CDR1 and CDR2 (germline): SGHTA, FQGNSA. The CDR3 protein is CASSLARTGESSYTF. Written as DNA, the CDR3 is TGTGCCAGCAGCTTAGCCAGGACAGGGGAAAGTTCCTACACCTTC.

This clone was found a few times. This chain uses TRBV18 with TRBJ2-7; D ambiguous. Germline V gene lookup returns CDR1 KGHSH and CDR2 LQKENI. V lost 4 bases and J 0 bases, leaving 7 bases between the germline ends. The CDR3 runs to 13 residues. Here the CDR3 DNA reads TGTGCCAGCTCACGCAGAGCCTCCTACGAGCAGTACTTC. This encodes CASSRRASYEQYF. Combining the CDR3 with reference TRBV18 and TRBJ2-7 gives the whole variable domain NAGVMQNPRHLVRRRGQEARLRCSPMKGHSHVYWYRQLPEEGLKFMVYLQKENIIDESGMPKERFSAEFPKEGPSILRIQQVVRGDSAAYFCASSRRASYEQYFGPGTRLTVT.

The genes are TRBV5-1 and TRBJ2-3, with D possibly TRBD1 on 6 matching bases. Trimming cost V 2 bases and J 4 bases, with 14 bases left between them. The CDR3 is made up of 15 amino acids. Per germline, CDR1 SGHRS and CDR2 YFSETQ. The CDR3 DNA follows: TGCGCCAGCAGCTTAACTCACAGGGAAGCAGATACGCAGTATTTT. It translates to CASSLTHREADTQYF.

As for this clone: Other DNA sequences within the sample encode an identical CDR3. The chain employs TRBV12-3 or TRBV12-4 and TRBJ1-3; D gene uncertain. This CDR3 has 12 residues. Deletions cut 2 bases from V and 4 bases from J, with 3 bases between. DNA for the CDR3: TGTGCCAGCAGTTTATTGGGAAACACCATATATTTT. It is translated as CASSLLGNTIYF.

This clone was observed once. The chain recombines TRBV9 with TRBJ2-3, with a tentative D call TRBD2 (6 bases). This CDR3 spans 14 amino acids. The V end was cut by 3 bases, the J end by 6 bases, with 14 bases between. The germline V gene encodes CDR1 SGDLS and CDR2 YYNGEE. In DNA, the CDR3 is TGTGCCAGCAGCGCCCGGTATGCGGGGGATACGCAGTATTTT. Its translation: CASSARYAGDTQYF.

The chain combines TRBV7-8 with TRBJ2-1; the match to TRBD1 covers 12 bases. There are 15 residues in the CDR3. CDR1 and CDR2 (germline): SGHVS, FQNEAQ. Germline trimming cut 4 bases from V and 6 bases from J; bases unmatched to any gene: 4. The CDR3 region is CASSSPGQGANEQFF. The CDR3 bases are TGTGCCAGCAGCTCACCGGGACAGGGGGCCAATGAGCAGTTCTTC.

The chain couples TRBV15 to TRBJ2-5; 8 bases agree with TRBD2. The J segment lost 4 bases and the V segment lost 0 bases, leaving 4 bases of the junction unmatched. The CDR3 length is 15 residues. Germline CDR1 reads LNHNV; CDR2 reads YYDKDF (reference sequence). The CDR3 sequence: CATSRDRGGAETQYF. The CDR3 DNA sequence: TGTGCCACCAGCAGAGATCGGGGGGGAGCAGAGACCCAGTACTTC.

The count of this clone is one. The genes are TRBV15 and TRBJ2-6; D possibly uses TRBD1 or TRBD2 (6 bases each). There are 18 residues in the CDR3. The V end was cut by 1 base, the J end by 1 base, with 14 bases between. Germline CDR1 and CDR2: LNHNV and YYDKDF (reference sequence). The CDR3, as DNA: TGTGCCACCAGCAGAGGACTAGAACAGGGTTCTGGGGCCAACGTCCTGACTTTC. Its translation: CATSRGLEQGSGANVLTF.

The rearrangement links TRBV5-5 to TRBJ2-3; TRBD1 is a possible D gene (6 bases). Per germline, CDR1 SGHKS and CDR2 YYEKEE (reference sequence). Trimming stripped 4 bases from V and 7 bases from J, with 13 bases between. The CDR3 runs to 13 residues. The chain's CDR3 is CASSDRDTYTQYF. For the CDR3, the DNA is TGTGCCAGCAGCGACCGGGACACTTATACGCAGTATTTT.

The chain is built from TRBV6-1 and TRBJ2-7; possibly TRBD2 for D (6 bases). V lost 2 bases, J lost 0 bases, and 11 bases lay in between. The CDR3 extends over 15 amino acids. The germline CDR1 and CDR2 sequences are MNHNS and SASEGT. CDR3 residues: CASSERGASSYEQYF. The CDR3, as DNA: TGTGCCAGCAGTGAACGCGGGGCCAGCTCCTACGAGCAGTACTTC.

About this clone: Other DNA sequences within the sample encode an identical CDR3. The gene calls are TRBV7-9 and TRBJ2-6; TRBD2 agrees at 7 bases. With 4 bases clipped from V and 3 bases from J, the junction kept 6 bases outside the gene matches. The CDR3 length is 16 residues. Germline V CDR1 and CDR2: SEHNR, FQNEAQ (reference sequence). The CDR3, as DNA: TGTGCCAGCAGCTCGACTGGGGAGGGTGGGGCCAACGTCCTGACTTTC. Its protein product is CASSSTGEGGANVLTF.

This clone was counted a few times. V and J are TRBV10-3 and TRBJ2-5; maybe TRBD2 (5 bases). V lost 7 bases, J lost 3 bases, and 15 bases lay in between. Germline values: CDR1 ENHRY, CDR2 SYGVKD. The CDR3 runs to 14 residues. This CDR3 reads CAITPDERKETQYF. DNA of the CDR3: TGTGCCATCACCCCCGATGAGCGGAAAGAGACCCAGTACTTC.

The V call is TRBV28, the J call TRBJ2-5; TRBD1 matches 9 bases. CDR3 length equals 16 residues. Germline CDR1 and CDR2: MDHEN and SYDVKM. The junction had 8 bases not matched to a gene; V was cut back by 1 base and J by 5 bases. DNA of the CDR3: TGTGCCAGCAGTTTATCTGGGACAGGGATAACGGAGACCCAGTACTTC. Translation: CASSLSGTGITETQYF. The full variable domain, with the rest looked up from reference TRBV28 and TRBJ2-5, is DVKVTQSSRYLVKRTGEKVFLECVQDMDHENMFWYRQDPGLGLRLIYFSYDVKMKEKGDIPEGYSVSREKKERFSLILESASTNQTSMYLCASSLSGTGITETQYFGPGTRLLVL.

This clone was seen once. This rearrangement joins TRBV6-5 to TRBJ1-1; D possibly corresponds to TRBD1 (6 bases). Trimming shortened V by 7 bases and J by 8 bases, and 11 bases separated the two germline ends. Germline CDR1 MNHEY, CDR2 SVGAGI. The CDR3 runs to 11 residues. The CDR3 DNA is TGTGCCAGCACCGTAGGACAGGAAGCTTTCTTT. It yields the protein CASTVGQEAFF.

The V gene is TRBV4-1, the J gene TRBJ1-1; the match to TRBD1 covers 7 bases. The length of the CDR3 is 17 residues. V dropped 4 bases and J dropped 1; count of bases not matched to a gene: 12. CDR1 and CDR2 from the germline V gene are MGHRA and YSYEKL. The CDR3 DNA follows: TGCGCCAGCAGCCCTCCCCGAGGGGGCCCAAAGAACACTGAAGCTTTCTTT. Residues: CASSPPRGGPKNTEAFF.

CDR3 amino acids: CASSIISGTLSYEQYF. The CDR3 bases are TGTGCCAGCAGCATCATATCCGGTACCTTGTCCTACGAGCAGTACTTC. J is TRBJ2-7 and V is TRBV3-1 (or the pseudogene TRBV3-2); no reliable D call. V dropped 5 bases and J dropped 1 base, with 18 bases sitting between them. Germline loops: CDR1 LGHDT, CDR2 YNNKEL (reference sequence). The CDR3 loop spans 16 amino acids.

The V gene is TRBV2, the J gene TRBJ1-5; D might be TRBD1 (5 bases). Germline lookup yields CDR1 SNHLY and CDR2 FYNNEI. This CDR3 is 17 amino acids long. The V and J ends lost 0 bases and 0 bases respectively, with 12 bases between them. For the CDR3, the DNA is TGTGCCAGCAGTGAAGCTTTTAAGACAGTTAGCAATCAGCCCCAGCATTTT. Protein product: CASSEAFKTVSNQPQHF.